Each of the 2 T cell receptor beta chains below was sequenced from the same sample in a study of T cell repertoires in cytomegalovirus infection (dated by TCRdb to about 2019). Sequencer: Illumina HiSeq 1500. TCRdb reprocessed the public reads (quality trimming at Q25 with fastp, clone calling with MiXCR) and kept in-frame beta chains. Each CDR3 protein gets just one entry, which takes the most common genes and DNA from the rows behind it. The sample table shows 350,000 to 550,000 distinct CDR3 sequences, and roughly 30% are seen once. The top ten clonotypes cover roughly 13% of the sample. The specimen sequenced was PBMCs. The receptor set was obtained from a human donor in good health (CMV status not recorded). Some clones in this sample may be carry-over from other donors' samples.

The CDR3 region has the DNA TGTGCCAGCAGCTTAGCGCTAGGGAGGGGTGAGACCCAGTACTTC. Encoded protein: CASSLALGRGETQYF. The rearrangement uses TRBV7-2 and TRBJ2-5; 7 bases are a match to TRBD2. Germline V gene data show CDR1 as SGHTA and CDR2 as FQGNSA. The J segment lost 5 bases and the V segment lost 0 bases, leaving 6 bases of the junction unmatched. This CDR3 is 15 amino acids long.

This clonotype was observed a few times. The chain recombines TRBV11-2 with TRBJ2-1, with 7 bases aligning to TRBD2. Germline CDR1 reads SGHAT; CDR2 reads FQNNGV. The CDR3 length is 15 residues. V gave up 0 bases and J gave up 8 bases; unmatched junction bases: 7. CDR3 sequence: CASSLDWGGGYEQFF. For the CDR3, the DNA is TGTGCCAGCAGCTTAGATTGGGGGGGGGGATATGAGCAGTTCTTC.